The T cell receptor beta chain described here comes from a study of T cells after yellow fever vaccination. Broader study findings: Post-booster repertoires contained most primary-vaccination clones again (around 97% CD4, around 88% CD8).

TCRdb reanalysed the 5' RACE reads using MiXCR and keeps one entry per CDR3 protein. The sample holds roughly 68,000 distinct CDR3 sequences, under 8% seen once. This CDR3 has 13 amino acids. Trimming removed 0 bases from V and 3 bases from J, with 6 bases in between. Looked up from germline, CDR1 is MGHRA and CDR2 is YSYEKL. This clonotype has at least ten counts. No antigen is known for it. The sample in question was CD8+ T cells sorted from PBMCs, obtained approximately 47 days after the first yellow fever vaccination. V usage is TRBV4-1 and J usage is TRBJ2-7, with a weak D call TRBD1 (5 bases). This TCR derives from a man between 18 and 35 years old who received the YFV17D yellow fever vaccine. CDR3 DNA: TGCGCCAGCAGCCAAGATGACAGCTACGAGCAGTACTTC. As protein: CASSQDDSYEQYF.